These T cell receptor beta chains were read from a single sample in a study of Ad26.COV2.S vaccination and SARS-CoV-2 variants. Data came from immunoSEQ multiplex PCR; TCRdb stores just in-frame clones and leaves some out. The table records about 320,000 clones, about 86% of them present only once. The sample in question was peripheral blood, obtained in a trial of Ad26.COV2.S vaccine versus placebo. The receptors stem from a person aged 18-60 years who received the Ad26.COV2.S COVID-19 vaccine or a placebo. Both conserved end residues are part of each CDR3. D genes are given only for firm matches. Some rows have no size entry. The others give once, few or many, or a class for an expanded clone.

CDR3 DNA: TGTGCCAGTAGCCGACAGTCTTCTACTCAAGAGACCCAGTACTTC
CDR3 protein: CASSRQSSTQETQYF
clone size: NA
D gene: NA
J gene: TRBJ2-5
V gene: TRBV19

CDR3 DNA: TGTGCCAGCCCCCGAGGGGGGAGGGCCTACAATGAGCAGTTCTTC
CDR3 protein: CASPRGGRAYNEQFF
clone size: NA
D gene: NA
J gene: TRBJ2-1
V gene: TRBV6-5

CDR3 DNA: TGTGCCACCCAATCTGGACAGGGGGTGACCTACGAGCAGTACTTC
CDR3 protein: CATQSGQGVTYEQYF
clone size: few
D gene: TRBD1
J gene: TRBJ2-7
V gene: TRBV7-2

CDR3 DNA: TGTGCCAGTCGATTCCGGGACAGCTCCTACAATGAGCAGTTCTTC
CDR3 protein: CASRFRDSSYNEQFF
clone size: once
D gene: TRBD1
J gene: TRBJ2-1
V gene: TRBV19

CDR3 DNA: TGTGCCAGCAGTCTACAGGGAGCGGACACCGGGGAGCTGTTTTTT
CDR3 protein: CASSLQGADTGELFF
clone size: NA
D gene: NA
J gene: TRBJ2-2
V gene: TRBV6-6

CDR3 DNA: TGTGCCAGCAGCCAAGAACTCCAACCCTGGAACATTCAGTACTTC
CDR3 protein: CASSQELQPWNIQYF
clone size: NA
D gene: NA
J gene: TRBJ2-4
V gene: TRBV3-1/TRBV3-2

CDR3 DNA: TGCAGTGCTAGTCCCAGCGGGGGACTTCACAATGAGCAGTTCTTC
CDR3 protein: CSASPSGGLHNEQFF
clone size: NA
D gene: TRBD2
J gene: TRBJ2-1
V gene: TRBV20-1

CDR3 DNA: TGTGCCAGCTCACGGGACAGGGGAATCGAGACCCAGTACTTC
CDR3 protein: CASSRDRGIETQYF
clone size: many
D gene: TRBD1
J gene: TRBJ2-5
V gene: TRBV18

CDR3 DNA: TGCGCCAGCAGCTTGGTAGGGGCCGCTTCCTACGAGCAGTACTTC
CDR3 protein: CASSLVGAASYEQYF
clone size: NA
D gene: NA
J gene: TRBJ2-7
V gene: TRBV5-1

CDR3 DNA: TGTGCCAGCAGTTACGCATCCGGGAAGGTTGGCGAAAAACTGTTTTTT
CDR3 protein: CASSYASGKVGEKLFF
clone size: once
D gene: NA
J gene: TRBJ1-4
V gene: TRBV6-5

CDR3 DNA: TGTGCCAGCAGCCAAGATTGGGCGGCCTACAATGAGCAGTTCTTC
CDR3 protein: CASSQDWAAYNEQFF
clone size: NA
D gene: NA
J gene: TRBJ2-1
V gene: TRBV3-1/TRBV3-2

CDR3 DNA: TGTGCCAGCAGCGTAGTCTCCGCGGAAGGCTACACCTTC
CDR3 protein: CASSVVSAEGYTF
clone size: NA
D gene: NA
J gene: TRBJ1-2
V gene: TRBV9

CDR3 DNA: TGCGCCAGCAGCATCCGGGCCATGAACACTGAAGCTTTCTTT
CDR3 protein: CASSIRAMNTEAFF
clone size: NA
D gene: NA
J gene: TRBJ1-1
V gene: TRBV5-1

CDR3 DNA: TGTGCCAGCAGCGTAACAGGGGATAATTCACCCCTCCACTTT
CDR3 protein: CASSVTGDNSPLHF
clone size: NA
D gene: TRBD1
J gene: TRBJ1-6
V gene: TRBV9

CDR3 DNA: TGTGCCAGCAGCTTAGTTGGGGGGAGCACCGGGGAGCTGTTTTTT
CDR3 protein: CASSLVGGSTGELFF
clone size: NA
D gene: NA
J gene: TRBJ2-2
V gene: TRBV7-6

CDR3 DNA: TGTGCCAGCTCACCACAGGACAGGTTCAACGAGTTCTTC
CDR3 protein: CASSPQDRFNEFF
clone size: NA
D gene: TRBD1
J gene: TRBJ2-1
V gene: TRBV18

CDR3 DNA: TGCGCCAGCAGTTCACTAGCGGGGGCCTCCTACAATGAGCAGTTCTTC
CDR3 protein: CASSSLAGASYNEQFF
clone size: once
D gene: TRBD2
J gene: TRBJ2-1
V gene: TRBV5-1

CDR3 DNA: TGTGCCACCCTCCCGGGGACTAGTACGGATACGCAGTATTTT
CDR3 protein: CATLPGTSTDTQYF
clone size: NA
D gene: TRBD2
J gene: TRBJ2-3
V gene: TRBV10-3

CDR3 DNA: TGCGCCAGCAGCCTTCAGTCAGGAAACACTGAAGCTTTCTTT
CDR3 protein: CASSLQSGNTEAFF
clone size: NA
D gene: NA
J gene: TRBJ1-1
V gene: TRBV5-1

CDR3 DNA: TGTGCCAGCAGTGACTCGGAGGGGGGAGCCGGGGAGCTGTTTTTT
CDR3 protein: CASSDSEGGAGELFF
clone size: few
D gene: NA
J gene: TRBJ2-2
V gene: TRBV6-4

CDR3 DNA: TGCGCCAGCAGCTTGGGCCAGGAAAATTCACCCCTCCACTTT
CDR3 protein: CASSLGQENSPLHF
clone size: NA
D gene: NA
J gene: TRBJ1-6
V gene: TRBV5-1

CDR3 DNA: TGTGCCAGCAGCCCAGCCGGGGAATATGGCTACACCTTC
CDR3 protein: CASSPAGEYGYTF
clone size: NA
D gene: NA
J gene: TRBJ1-2
V gene: TRBV2

CDR3 DNA: TGCAGCGTTGGAGGGGGCACAGATACGCAGTATTTT
CDR3 protein: CSVGGGTDTQYF
clone size: NA
D gene: NA
J gene: TRBJ2-3
V gene: TRBV29-1

CDR3 DNA: TGTGCCAGCAGCGCTGGACAGGTTTACAATGAGCAGTTCTTC
CDR3 protein: CASSAGQVYNEQFF
clone size: NA
D gene: TRBD1
J gene: TRBJ2-1
V gene: TRBV7-2

CDR3 DNA: TGTGCCAGCAGTGACCTAGGCGGGTTGGGGGAGACCCAGTACTTC
CDR3 protein: CASSDLGGLGETQYF
clone size: NA
D gene: NA
J gene: TRBJ2-5
V gene: TRBV2

CDR3 DNA: TGTGCCAGCTCACCACAGGGTAGGGAGACCCAGTACTTC
CDR3 protein: CASSPQGRETQYF
clone size: few
D gene: NA
J gene: TRBJ2-5
V gene: TRBV18

CDR3 DNA: TGTGCCAGTAAAACAGGGGGCTCCCATCAGCCCCAGCATTTT
CDR3 protein: CASKTGGSHQPQHF
clone size: few
D gene: TRBD1
J gene: TRBJ1-5
V gene: TRBV19

CDR3 DNA: TGTGCCAGCAGCGCGATGACTAGCGGGAGACACTCCCAAGAGACCCAGTACTTC
CDR3 protein: CASSAMTSGRHSQETQYF
clone size: NA
D gene: TRBD2
J gene: TRBJ2-5
V gene: TRBV9

CDR3 DNA: TGCGCCAGCAGCCAACTCCGGGACAGGGCTCAAGAGCAGTACTTC
CDR3 protein: CASSQLRDRAQEQYF
clone size: NA
D gene: TRBD1
J gene: TRBJ2-7
V gene: TRBV4-1

CDR3 DNA: TGCGCCAGCAGCTTGCAGGGTGGGGGCCGGGACCAAGAGACCCAGTACTTC
CDR3 protein: CASSLQGGGRDQETQYF
clone size: once
D gene: NA
J gene: TRBJ2-5
V gene: TRBV5-1

CDR3 DNA: TGTGCTAGTGGTTCCCGGGCGCGAAATCAGCCCCAGCATTTT
CDR3 protein: CASGSRARNQPQHF
clone size: NA
D gene: NA
J gene: TRBJ1-5
V gene: TRBV12-5

CDR3 DNA: TGTGCCAGCAGCCCCGGGACAGGGTGGGATCAGCCCCAGCATTTT
CDR3 protein: CASSPGTGWDQPQHF
clone size: once
D gene: TRBD1
J gene: TRBJ1-5
V gene: TRBV16

CDR3 DNA: TGTGCCTGGAAAGGGGGGAAGGACACTGAAGCTTTCTTT
CDR3 protein: CAWKGGKDTEAFF
clone size: NA
D gene: NA
J gene: TRBJ1-1
V gene: TRBV30

CDR3 DNA: TGTGCCAGCAGTAGGGGAGGGAACTATGGCTACACCTTC
CDR3 protein: CASSRGGNYGYTF
clone size: NA
D gene: NA
J gene: TRBJ1-2
V gene: TRBV7-9

CDR3 DNA: TGCGCCAGCAGCTTGAAACAGACCTACGAGCAGTACTTC
CDR3 protein: CASSLKQTYEQYF
clone size: NA
D gene: NA
J gene: TRBJ2-7
V gene: TRBV5-1

CDR3 DNA: TGCAGCGTTGAAGACGCCAATCTCCCAGGGGGCTGGGGCTACACCTTC
CDR3 protein: CSVEDANLPGGWGYTF
clone size: NA
D gene: TRBD1
J gene: TRBJ1-2
V gene: TRBV29-1

CDR3 DNA: TGCGCCAGCAGCCAGCCCCACTCGGCCTACAATGAGCAGTTCTTC
CDR3 protein: CASSQPHSAYNEQFF
clone size: NA
D gene: NA
J gene: TRBJ2-1
V gene: TRBV4-1

CDR3 DNA: TGTGCCAGCAGCTTGAATGACGGATCCTACGAGCAGTACTTC
CDR3 protein: CASSLNDGSYEQYF
clone size: NA
D gene: NA
J gene: TRBJ2-7
V gene: TRBV7-9

CDR3 DNA: TGTGCCAGCAGCTTCGGACTAGCGGGGGGGCTTTACGAGCAGTACTTC
CDR3 protein: CASSFGLAGGLYEQYF
clone size: NA
D gene: TRBD2
J gene: TRBJ2-7
V gene: TRBV5-8

CDR3 DNA: TGTGCCAGCAGCGTAGCTCTGGGAGGGAATGAAAAACTGTTTTTT
CDR3 protein: CASSVALGGNEKLFF
clone size: NA
D gene: NA
J gene: TRBJ1-4
V gene: TRBV9